The sample holds one count of the clone carrying this T cell receptor (beta chain). The data derive from a study of blood T cell repertoires in COVID-19. Study-level information: COVID-19 samples collected from the United States, Italy and Spain covered acute and convalescent phases. The analysed material was cDNA or gDNA that came from T cells, B-cell-depleted T cells, or PBMCs.

This CDR3 has 14 residues. V lost 4 bases and J 2 bases, leaving 9 bases between the germline ends. Germline CDR1 and CDR2: SNHLY and FYNNEI. Original analysis: Estimation of nucleated cell counts relied on the amplification of reference gene primers. Assay: immunoSEQ multiplex PCR; the TCRdb copy retains only in-frame clones and omits some. The V and J calls and the clone size are those of that table, but D and trimming were determined from the DNA. The sample yields roughly 240,000 clones, approximately 87% seen once. V usage is TRBV2 and J usage is TRBJ1-5, with D maybe TRBD1 (5 bases). The receptor comes from a man in his fifties or sixties who had recovered from COVID-19. The sequencing input was peripheral blood. The CDR3 is CASSGQPRNQPQHF. The DNA of the CDR3 is TGTGCCAGCAGTGGACAGCCACGCAATCAGCCCCAGCATTTT.